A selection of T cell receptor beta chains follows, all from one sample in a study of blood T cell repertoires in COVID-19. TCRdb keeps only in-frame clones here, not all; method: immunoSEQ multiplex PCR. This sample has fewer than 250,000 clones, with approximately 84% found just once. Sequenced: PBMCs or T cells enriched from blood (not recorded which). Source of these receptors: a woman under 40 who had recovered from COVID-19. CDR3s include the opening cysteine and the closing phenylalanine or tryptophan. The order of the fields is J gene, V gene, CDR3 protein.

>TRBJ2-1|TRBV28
CASSVPGDEQFF
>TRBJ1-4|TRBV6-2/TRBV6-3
CASSYGPGLANEKLFF
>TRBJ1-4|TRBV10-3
CAISESRGETATNEKLFF
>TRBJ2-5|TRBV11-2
CASSLGAGETQYF
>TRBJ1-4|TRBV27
CASRKNEKLFF
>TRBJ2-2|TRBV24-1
CATREGQGVRPNTGELFF
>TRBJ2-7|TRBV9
CASSTQGYEQYF
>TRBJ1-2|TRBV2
CASSEAGGPQSYTF
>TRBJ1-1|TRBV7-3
CASSEELNTEAFF
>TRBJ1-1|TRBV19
CAASVEFMNTEAFF
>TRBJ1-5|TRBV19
CASRYRRAPNQPQHF
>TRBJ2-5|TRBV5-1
CASSLGERQETQYF
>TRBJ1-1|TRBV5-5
CASSSIRGVNTEAFF
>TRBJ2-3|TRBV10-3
CAIQPNSFSDTQYF
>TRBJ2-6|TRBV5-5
CASSVQGIGANVLTF
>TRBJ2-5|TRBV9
CASSVAPGGGGETQYF
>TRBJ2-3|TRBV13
CASSDRTSGGNFVTQYF
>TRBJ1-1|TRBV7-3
CASSLGQGAVIEAFF
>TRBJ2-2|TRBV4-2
CASSQRRTGGAGELFF
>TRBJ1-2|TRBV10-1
CASSGEPLGGGYTF
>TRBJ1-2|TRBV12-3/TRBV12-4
CASREASNYGYTF
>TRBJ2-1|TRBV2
CASSAGGYNEQFF
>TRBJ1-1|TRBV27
CANKGGGRMNTEAFF
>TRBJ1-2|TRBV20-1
CSATPRDGYTF
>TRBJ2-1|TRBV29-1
CSVVGIRGFSGNEQFF
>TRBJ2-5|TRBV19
CASSNHGVRARETQYF
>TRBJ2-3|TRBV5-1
CASSFGLGYTQYF
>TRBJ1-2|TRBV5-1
CASSYSGTDNYGYTF
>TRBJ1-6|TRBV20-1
CSASRGQLVFSPLHF
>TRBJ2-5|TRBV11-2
CASSLTGLAGGQETQYF
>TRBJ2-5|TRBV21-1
CASPGQTYQETQYF
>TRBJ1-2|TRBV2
CASGRVDRAGYTF
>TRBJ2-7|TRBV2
CASFGLASYEQYF
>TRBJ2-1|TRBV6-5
CASSYQPGQGPNEQFF
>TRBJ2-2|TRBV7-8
CASTPGAGELFF
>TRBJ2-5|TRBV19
CASSIVWTGQVLWTQYF
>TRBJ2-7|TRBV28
CASRGTGSYEQYF
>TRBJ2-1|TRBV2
CASSTRLAGSYNEQFF
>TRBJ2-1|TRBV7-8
CASSLGRLAGGDLNEQFF
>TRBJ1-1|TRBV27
CASSFGGNTEAFF
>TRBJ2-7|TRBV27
CASSPRRGSSYEQYF
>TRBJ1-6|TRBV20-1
CSASGSSYNSPLHF
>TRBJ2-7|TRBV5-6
CASSGSGSVGYEQYF
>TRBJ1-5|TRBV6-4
CASNPGHINQPQHF
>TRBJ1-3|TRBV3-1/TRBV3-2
CASSQSPGTARSGNTIYF
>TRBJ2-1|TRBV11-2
CASSLWDSTDNEQFF
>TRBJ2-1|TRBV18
CASSPNSRRASEQFF
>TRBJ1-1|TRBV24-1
CATSDPPNTEAFF
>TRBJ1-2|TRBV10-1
CASSGIYGYTF
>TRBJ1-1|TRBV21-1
CASGIGTIKNTEAFF
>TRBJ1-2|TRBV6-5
CASRQDRGQGYTF